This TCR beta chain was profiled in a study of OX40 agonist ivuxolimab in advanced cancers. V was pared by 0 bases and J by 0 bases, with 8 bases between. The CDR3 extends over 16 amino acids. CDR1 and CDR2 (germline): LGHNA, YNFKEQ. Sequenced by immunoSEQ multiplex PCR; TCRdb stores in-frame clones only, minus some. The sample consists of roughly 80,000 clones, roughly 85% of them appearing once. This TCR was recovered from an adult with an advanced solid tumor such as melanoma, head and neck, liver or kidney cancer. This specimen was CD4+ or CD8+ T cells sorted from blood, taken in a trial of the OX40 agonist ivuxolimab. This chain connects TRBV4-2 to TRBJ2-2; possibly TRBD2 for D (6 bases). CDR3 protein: CASSQDSGANTGELFF. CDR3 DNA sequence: TGTGCCAGCAGCCAAGATAGCGGCGCGAACACCGGGGAGCTGTTTTTT.